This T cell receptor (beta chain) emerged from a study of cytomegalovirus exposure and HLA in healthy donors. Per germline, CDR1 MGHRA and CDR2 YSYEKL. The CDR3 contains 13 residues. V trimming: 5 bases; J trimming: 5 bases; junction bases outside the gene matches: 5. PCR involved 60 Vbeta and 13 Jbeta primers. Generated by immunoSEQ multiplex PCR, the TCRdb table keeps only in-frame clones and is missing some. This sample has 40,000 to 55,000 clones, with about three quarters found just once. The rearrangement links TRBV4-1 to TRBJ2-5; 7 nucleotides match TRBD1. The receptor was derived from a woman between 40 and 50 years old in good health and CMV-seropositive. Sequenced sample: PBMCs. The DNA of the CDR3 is TGCGCCAGCAGCTACAGGGGTTTGGAGACCCAGTACTTC. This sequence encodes CASSYRGLETQYF.